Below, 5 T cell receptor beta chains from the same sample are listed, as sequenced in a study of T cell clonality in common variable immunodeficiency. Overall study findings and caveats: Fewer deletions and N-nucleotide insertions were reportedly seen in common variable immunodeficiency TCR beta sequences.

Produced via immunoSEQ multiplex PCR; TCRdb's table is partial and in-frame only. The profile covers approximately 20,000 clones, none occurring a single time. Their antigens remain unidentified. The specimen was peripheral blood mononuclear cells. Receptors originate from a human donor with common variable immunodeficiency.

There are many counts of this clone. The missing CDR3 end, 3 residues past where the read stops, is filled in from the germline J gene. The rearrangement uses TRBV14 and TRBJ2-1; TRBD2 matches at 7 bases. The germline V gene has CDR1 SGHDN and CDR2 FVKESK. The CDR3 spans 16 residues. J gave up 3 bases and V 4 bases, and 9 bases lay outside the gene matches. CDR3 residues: CASSLTLAAGYNEQFF. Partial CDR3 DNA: TGTGCCAGCAGCCTGACTCTAGCGGCGGGCTACAATGAG.

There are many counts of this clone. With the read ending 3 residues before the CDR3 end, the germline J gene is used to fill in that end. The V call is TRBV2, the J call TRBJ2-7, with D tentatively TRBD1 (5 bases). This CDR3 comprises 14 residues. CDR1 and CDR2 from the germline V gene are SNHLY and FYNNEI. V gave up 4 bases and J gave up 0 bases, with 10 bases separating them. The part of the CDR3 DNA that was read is TGTGCCAGCAGTGGGACACCTAACTCCTACGAG. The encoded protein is CASSGTPNSYE. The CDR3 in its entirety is CASSGTPNSYEQYF.

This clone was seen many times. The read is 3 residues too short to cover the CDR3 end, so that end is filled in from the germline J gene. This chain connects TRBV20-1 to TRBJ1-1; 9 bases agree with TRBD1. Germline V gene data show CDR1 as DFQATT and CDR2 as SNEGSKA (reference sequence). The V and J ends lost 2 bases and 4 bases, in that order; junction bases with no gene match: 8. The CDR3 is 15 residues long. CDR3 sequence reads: CSARLRQGVGTEAFF. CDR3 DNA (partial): TGCAGTGCTAGACTACGACAGGGGGTCGGCACTGAA.

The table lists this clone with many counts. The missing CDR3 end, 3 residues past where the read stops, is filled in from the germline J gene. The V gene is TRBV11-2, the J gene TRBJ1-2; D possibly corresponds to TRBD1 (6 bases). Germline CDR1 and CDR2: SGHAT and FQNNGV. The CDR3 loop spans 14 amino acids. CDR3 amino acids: CASSLRDKVFGYTF. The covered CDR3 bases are TGTGCCAGCAGCCTCCGGGACAAGGTTTTCGGC.

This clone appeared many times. The CDR3 protein is CASSPTGWTQYF. The sequenced part of the CDR3 DNA is TGTGCCAGCAGCCCAACAGGGTGGACC. The V and J genes are TRBV7-9 and TRBJ2-5; D is perhaps TRBD1 (6 bases). Read coverage stops 3 residues before the CDR3 terminus; the germline J gene supplies the remainder. From germline, CDR1 is SEHNR and CDR2 FQNEAQ (reference sequence). V dropped 5 bases and J dropped 7 bases, with 11 bases sitting between them. The CDR3 loop spans 12 amino acids.